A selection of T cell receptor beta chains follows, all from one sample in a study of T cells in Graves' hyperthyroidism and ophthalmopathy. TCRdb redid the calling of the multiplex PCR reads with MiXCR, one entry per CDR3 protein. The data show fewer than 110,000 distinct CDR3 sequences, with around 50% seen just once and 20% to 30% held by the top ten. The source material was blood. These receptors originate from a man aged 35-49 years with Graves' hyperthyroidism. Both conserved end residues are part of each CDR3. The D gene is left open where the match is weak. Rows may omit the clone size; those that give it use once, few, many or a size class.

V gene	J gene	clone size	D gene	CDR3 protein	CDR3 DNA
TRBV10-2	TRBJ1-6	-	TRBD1	CASSLQGDLDSPLYF	TGCGCCAGCAGTCTCCAGGGGGATCTCGATTCACCCCTCTACTTT
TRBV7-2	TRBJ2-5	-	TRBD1	CASSSPPGDRGATQYF	TGTGCCAGCAGCTCACCACCTGGGGACAGGGGTGCGACCCAGTACTTC
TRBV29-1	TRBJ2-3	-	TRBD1	CSVEQQGSGDTQYF	TGCAGCGTTGAACAACAGGGGAGCGGAGATACGCAGTATTTT
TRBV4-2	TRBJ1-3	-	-	CASSQVGTPGQGNTIYF	TGTGCCAGCAGCCAAGTAGGGACCCCAGGACAGGGAAACACCATATATTTT
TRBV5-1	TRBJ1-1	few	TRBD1	CASSLGIKVTGVGENTEAFF	TGCGCCAGCAGCTTGGGTATCAAGGTTACAGGGGTGGGGGAGAACACTGAAGCTTTCTTT
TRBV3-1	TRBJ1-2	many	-	CASSPRGRAEGYTF	TGTGCCAGCAGCCCTCGGGGGAGGGCAGAAGGCTACACCTTC
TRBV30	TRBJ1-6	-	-	CAWSGSSRNSPLHF	TGTGCCTGGAGTGGGTCTAGCCGTAATTCACCCCTCCACTTT
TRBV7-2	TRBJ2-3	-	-	CASSQEPGTTDTQYF	TGTGCCAGCAGCCAAGAGCCGGGAACCACAGATACGCAGTATTTT
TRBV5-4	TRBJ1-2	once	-	CASSPYGTTKYGYTF	TGTGCCAGCAGCCCCTACGGGACAACGAAGTATGGCTACACCTTC
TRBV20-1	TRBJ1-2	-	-	CSAQARGYTF	TGCAGTGCTCAGGCGCGTGGCTACACCTTC
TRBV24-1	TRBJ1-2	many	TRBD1	CATSDLDRGYGYTF	TGTGCCACCAGTGATTTGGACAGGGGCTATGGCTACACCTTC